Sequencing of this T cell receptor beta chain was carried out in a study of shared clonotypes between healthy human individuals. Regarding the study as a whole: It was the few donors that limited the genetic and exposure-history diversity represented.

V was clipped by 11 bases and J by 3 bases, with 11 bases between them. Germline assignment: CDR1 SNHLY and CDR2 FYNNEI. The CDR3 covers 12 residues. Memory CD4+ cells were the fraction left after CD45RA+ naive selection. Of note for this clone: What it recognizes is unknown.

The table came from immunoSEQ multiplex PCR; TCRdb's copy has only in-frame clones and leaves some out. The repertoire holds about 710,000 clones, 55% to 75% seen once, with about 1.7% in the top ten. Sample: memory CD4+ T cells sorted from blood. Noted subset: CD45RA-negative fraction. The clonotype comes from a woman younger than 45 in good health. The chain has TRBV2 and TRBJ1-5, with D hard to call. The CDR3 DNA follows: TGTGCCTCCTGCCTCTACAATCAGCCCCAGCATTTT. Translated, it gives CASCLYNQPQHF.